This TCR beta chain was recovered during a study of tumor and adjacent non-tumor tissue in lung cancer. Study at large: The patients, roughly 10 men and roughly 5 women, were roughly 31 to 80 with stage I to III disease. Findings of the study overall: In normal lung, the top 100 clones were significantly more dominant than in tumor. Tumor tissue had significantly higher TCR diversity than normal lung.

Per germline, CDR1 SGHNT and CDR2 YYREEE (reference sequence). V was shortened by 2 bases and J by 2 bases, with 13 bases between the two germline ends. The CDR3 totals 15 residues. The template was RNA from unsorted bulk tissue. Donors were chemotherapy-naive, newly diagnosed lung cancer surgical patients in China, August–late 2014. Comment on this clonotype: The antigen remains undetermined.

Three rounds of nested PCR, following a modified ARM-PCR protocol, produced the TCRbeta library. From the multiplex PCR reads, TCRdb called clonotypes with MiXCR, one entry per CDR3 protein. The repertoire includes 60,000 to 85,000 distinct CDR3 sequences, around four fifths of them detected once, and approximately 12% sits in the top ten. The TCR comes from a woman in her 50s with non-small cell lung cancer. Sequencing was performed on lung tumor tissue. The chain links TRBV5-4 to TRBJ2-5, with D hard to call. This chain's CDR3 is CASSFGPAGQETQYF. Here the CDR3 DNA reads TGTGCCAGCAGCTTCGGACCAGCTGGGCAAGAGACCCAGTACTTC.